This TCR beta chain was captured in a study of cytomegalovirus exposure and HLA in healthy donors. The PCR ran on 60 Vbeta and 13 Jbeta primers. Sequencing used immunoSEQ multiplex PCR; TCRdb keeps in-frame clones, though not all of them. The sample carries approximately 200,000 clones, almost 80% recorded once. Whole-study findings and limits: According to an earlier analysis, most TCR beta V segments yielded productive rearrangements about 87% or about 30% of the time. Reportedly, diagnosis of cytomegalovirus status by the classifier showed high specificity and sensitivity.

Comments on this clone: As yet, its antigen is unknown.

Sequences were obtained from PBMCs. The TCR was taken from a woman aged 18-30 years in good health and CMV-seronegative.

This CDR3 is CASSQINQGASYEQYF. CDR3 in DNA: TGTGCCAGCAGCCAGATAAACCAGGGCGCCTCCTACGAGCAGTACTTC. The rearrangement uses TRBV13 and TRBJ2-5; TRBD1 might be the D (5 bases). TRBJ2-7 explains the end of the DNA better; the J call may be wrong. The CDR3 runs 16 residues. Germline CDR1 PRHDT, CDR2 FYEKMQ (reference sequence).